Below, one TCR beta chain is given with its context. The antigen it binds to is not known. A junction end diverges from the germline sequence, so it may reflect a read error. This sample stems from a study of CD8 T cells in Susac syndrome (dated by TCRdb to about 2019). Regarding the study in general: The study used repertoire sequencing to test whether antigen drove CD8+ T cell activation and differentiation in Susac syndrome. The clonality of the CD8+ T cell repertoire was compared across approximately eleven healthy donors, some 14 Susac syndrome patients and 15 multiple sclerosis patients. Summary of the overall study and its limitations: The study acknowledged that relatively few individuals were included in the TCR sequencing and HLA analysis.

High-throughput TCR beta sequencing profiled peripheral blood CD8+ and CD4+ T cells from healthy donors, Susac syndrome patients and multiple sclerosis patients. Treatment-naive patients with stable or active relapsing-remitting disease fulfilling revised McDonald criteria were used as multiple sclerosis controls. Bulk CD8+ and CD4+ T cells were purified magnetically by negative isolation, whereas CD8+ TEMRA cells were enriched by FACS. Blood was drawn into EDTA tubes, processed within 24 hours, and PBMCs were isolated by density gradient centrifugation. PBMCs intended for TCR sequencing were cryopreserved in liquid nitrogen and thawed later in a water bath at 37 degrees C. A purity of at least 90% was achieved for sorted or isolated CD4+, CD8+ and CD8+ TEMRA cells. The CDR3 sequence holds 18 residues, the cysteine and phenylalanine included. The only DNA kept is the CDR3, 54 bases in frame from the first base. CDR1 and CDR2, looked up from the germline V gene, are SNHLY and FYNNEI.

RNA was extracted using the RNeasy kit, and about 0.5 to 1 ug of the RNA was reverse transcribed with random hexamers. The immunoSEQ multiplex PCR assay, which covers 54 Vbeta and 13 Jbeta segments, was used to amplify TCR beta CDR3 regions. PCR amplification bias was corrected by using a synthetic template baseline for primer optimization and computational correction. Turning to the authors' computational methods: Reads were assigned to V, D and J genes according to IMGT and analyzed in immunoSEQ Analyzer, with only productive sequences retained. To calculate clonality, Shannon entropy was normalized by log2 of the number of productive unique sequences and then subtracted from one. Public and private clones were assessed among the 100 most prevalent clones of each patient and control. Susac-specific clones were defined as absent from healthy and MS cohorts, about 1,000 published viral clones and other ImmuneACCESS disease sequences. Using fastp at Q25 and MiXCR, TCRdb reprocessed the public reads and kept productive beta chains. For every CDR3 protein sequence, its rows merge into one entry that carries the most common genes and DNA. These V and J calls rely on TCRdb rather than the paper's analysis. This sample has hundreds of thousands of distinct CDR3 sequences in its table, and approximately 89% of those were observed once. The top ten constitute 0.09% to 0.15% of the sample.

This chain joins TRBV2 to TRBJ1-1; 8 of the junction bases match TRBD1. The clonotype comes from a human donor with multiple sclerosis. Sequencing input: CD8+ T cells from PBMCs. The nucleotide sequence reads TGTGCCAGCAGTTTGGATCGGGACAGGCGGGTGGGGAACACTGAAGTTTTCTTT. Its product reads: CASSLDRDRRVGNTEVFF.